The 31 T cell receptor beta chains below all came from one sample that was sequenced in a study of brain T cells in children with intractable seizures. Time point denoted: blood from clinic visit 5 months post-surgery; TSC patient then seizure free. The data were produced by immunoSEQ multiplex PCR, yet TCRdb's version contains in-frame clones alone and is incomplete. Here the sample spans hundreds of thousands of clones, approximately 93% being singletons. The sample in question was peripheral blood, obtained about 5 months after surgery. These receptors all stem from a boy in the first two years of life with tuberous sclerosis and intractable seizures.

V gene TRBV6-5 combines with J gene TRBJ1-6, with 8 bases aligning to TRBD1. V gave up 7 bases and J gave up 10 bases; unmatched junction bases: 9. Germline V lookup: CDR1 MNHEY, CDR2 SVGAGI. The CDR3 runs to 14 residues. The CDR3 sequence: CASTQGQAGSPLHF. The CDR3 nucleotides read TGTGCCAGCACTCAGGGACAGGCGGGATCACCCCTCCACTTT.

Concerning this clone itself: At the DNA level, this CDR3 is encoded by other sequences in the same sample as well. This chain links TRBV15 with TRBJ2-7; tentative D call: TRBD1 (6 bases). This CDR3 has 13 amino acids. The V end lost 0 bases, the J end lost 3 bases, and 6 bases lay between the germline ends. The germline gives CDR1 LNHNV, CDR2 YYDKDF (reference sequence). Here the CDR3 DNA reads TGTGCCACCAGCAGAGACAGGGGCTACGAGCAGTACTTC. This codes for CATSRDRGYEQYF.

The chain links TRBV14 to TRBJ1-2; possibly TRBD1 for D (6 bases). V lost 0 bases to trimming and J lost 7 bases, with 15 bases between them. This CDR3 is 15 amino acids long. Germline assignment: CDR1 SGHDN and CDR2 FVKESK. Written as DNA, the CDR3 is TGTGCCAGCAGCCAAGATGTCAGGGGATTTTTTGGCTACACCTTC. Translated, it gives CASSQDVRGFFGYTF. The variable domain in full, with the rest retrieved from reference TRBV14 and TRBJ1-2, is EAGVTQFPSHSVIEKGQTVTLRCDPISGHDNLYWYRRVMGKEIKFLLHFVKESKQDESGMPNNRFLAERTGGTYSTLKVQPAELEDSGVYFCASSQDVRGFFGYTFGSGTRLTVV.

The V call is TRBV5-4, the J call TRBJ2-1; D uncertain. The CDR3 totals 14 residues. Germline V lookup: CDR1 SGHNT, CDR2 YYREEE (reference sequence). The V end was cut by 3 bases, the J end by 9 bases, with 16 bases between. DNA of the CDR3: TGTGCCAGCAGCTGGGCTCTCTGGAATGCTGAGCAGTTCTTC. Translating gives CASSWALWNAEQFF.

The genes are TRBV3-1 (or the pseudogene TRBV3-2) and TRBJ2-5; 12 nucleotides align to TRBD2. The germline V gene encodes CDR1 LGHDT and CDR2 YNNKEL (reference sequence). The CDR3 spans 17 residues. V lost 1 base, J lost 5 bases, and 8 bases stayed unmatched. Here the CDR3 reads CASSQVETSGGGETQYF. CDR3 nucleotides: TGTGCCAGCAGCCAAGTTGAGACTAGCGGGGGTGGGGAGACCCAGTACTTC.

The V gene is TRBV5-1, the J gene TRBJ1-4; D is unresolved. CDR1 and CDR2 (germline): SGHRS, YFSETQ. V shed 0 bases and J shed 7 bases, with 13 bases lying between them. The CDR3 spans 15 residues. CDR3 region: CASSLDDLESEKLFF. The CDR3 DNA reads as TGCGCCAGCAGCTTGGACGACTTAGAGAGTGAAAAACTGTTTTTT. The variable domain in full, completed from reference TRBV5-1 and TRBJ1-4, reads KAGVTQTPRYLIKTRGQQVTLSCSPISGHRSVSWYQQTPGQGLQFLFEYFSETQRNKGNFPGRFSGRQFSNSRSEMNVSTLELGDSALYLCASSLDDLESEKLFFGSGTQLSVL.

The CDR3 sequence: CASSSPNSFNEKLFF. DNA of the CDR3: TGTGCCAGCAGCTCCCCCAACTCCTTCAATGAAAAACTGTTTTTT. This rearrangement joins TRBV7-8 to TRBJ1-4, with unresolved D. CDR3 length equals 15 residues. The germline V gene has CDR1 SGHVS and CDR2 FQNEAQ. V gave up 4 bases and J gave up 5 bases, with 14 bases separating them.

The chain links TRBV15 to TRBJ2-7, with 11 bases lining up with TRBD1. The germline CDR1 and CDR2 sequences are LNHNV and YYDKDF (reference sequence). V trimming: 4 bases; J trimming: 3 bases; junction bases outside the gene matches: 5. The CDR3 loop spans 15 amino acids. The CDR3 DNA is TGTGCCACCAGCAACCCGGACAGGGGGCACTACGAGCAGTACTTC. Amino acid sequence: CATSNPDRGHYEQYF.

J is TRBJ1-2 and V is TRBV12-3 or TRBV12-4; 9 nucleotides line up with TRBD1. The V gene end was trimmed by 5 bases and the J gene end by 5 bases; junction bases not matched to a gene: 3. The CDR3 consists of 13 residues. The CDR3 sequence is CASSGTGRYGYTF. In DNA form, the CDR3 reads TGTGCCAGCAGTGGGACAGGGCGGTATGGCTACACCTTC.

This chain uses TRBV27 with TRBJ2-7; 9 nucleotides line up with TRBD1. Germline CDR1 is MNHEY and CDR2 is SMNVEV (reference sequence). The CDR3 runs to 16 residues. The ends lost 5 bases at V and 2 bases at J; junction bases unmatched: 10. CDR3 nucleotide sequence: TGTGCCAGCAGTGCCACAGGGGGCGCAGCCCCCTACGAGCAGTACTTC. The encoded protein is CASSATGGAAPYEQYF.

The chain has TRBV5-1 and TRBJ1-4; D ambiguous. Germline V gene data show CDR1 as SGHRS and CDR2 as YFSETQ. The CDR3 has 14 amino acids. Trimming stripped 0 bases from V and 8 bases from J, with 11 bases between. The CDR3 is CASSLGGSSEKLFF. The CDR3 nucleotides read TGCGCCAGCAGCTTGGGGGGATCTAGCGAAAAACTGTTTTTT.

The chain joins TRBV4-1 to TRBJ2-7, with a weak D call TRBD2 (6 bases). Germline V gene sequence: CDR1 MGHRA, CDR2 YSYEKL. The CDR3 length is 16 residues. The V end was cut by 1 base, the J end by 0 bases, with 13 bases between. The CDR3 coding sequence is TGCGCCAGCAGCCAAGTTCCGGGACTTGGCTCCTACGAGCAGTACTTC. It translates to CASSQVPGLGSYEQYF.

Relative to its sample, this clone is medium-sized. The V and J genes are TRBV2 and TRBJ1-1; D possibly corresponds to TRBD1 (5 bases). Trimming pared 6 bases from V and 4 bases from J, leaving 24 bases between. Germline values: CDR1 SNHLY, CDR2 FYNNEI. This CDR3 comprises 17 residues. The chain's CDR3 is CASRISPEGPPATEAFF. DNA for the CDR3: TGTGCCAGCAGGATTTCTCCAGAGGGGCCCCCGGCCACTGAAGCTTTCTTT.

The V and J genes are TRBV7-9 and TRBJ1-2; D remains unclear. Between the trimmed V and J ends, which lost 3 bases and 0 bases, there was a span of 11 bases. CDR3 length: 15 residues. The germline CDR1 and CDR2 sequences are SEHNR and FQNEAQ (reference sequence). CDR3 region: CASSFSEGPNYGYTF. The CDR3 DNA sequence: TGTGCCAGCAGCTTCAGCGAGGGCCCTAACTATGGCTACACCTTC.

V gene TRBV9 combines with J gene TRBJ2-3, with D tentatively TRBD2 (5 bases). V lost 0 bases to trimming and J lost 2 bases, with 13 bases between them. Germline CDR1 SGDLS, CDR2 YYNGEE. This CDR3 spans 16 amino acids. CDR3: CASSVAGGRFTDTQYF. The CDR3 nucleotides read TGTGCCAGCAGCGTAGCCGGTGGGAGATTCACAGATACGCAGTATTTT.

The V gene is TRBV19, the J gene TRBJ1-5; 8 bases match TRBD1. The CDR3 covers 14 residues. CDR1 is LNHDA and CDR2 is SQIVND in the germline V gene (reference sequence). The V gene end was trimmed by 7 bases and the J gene end by 11 bases; junction bases not matched to a gene: 13. The CDR3 DNA reads TGTGCCAGTACCCCCCCAGGGGGCGTAATGACCCAGCATTTT. Its translation: CASTPPGGVMTQHF.

The V and J genes are TRBV27 and TRBJ1-1, with TRBD1 matching over 8 bases. Germline V lookup: CDR1 MNHEY, CDR2 SMNVEV (reference sequence). V was pared by 8 bases and J by 4 bases, with 6 bases of the junction left unmatched. CDR3 length: 13 amino acids. Here the CDR3 reads CASSQGATTEAFF. CDR3 in DNA: TGTGCCAGCTCCCAGGGGGCGACCACTGAAGCTTTCTTT.

V and J are TRBV7-6 and TRBJ2-5; the match to TRBD2 covers 14 bases. The CDR3 totals 17 residues. Germline CDR1 is SGHVS and CDR2 is FNYEAQ. Trimming at V came to 5 bases and at J to 5 bases, leaving 10 bases not matched to a gene. The CDR3, as DNA: TGTGCCAGCAGCCAAGGACTAGCGGGAGGAGGGCAGGAGACCCAGTACTTC. Its protein is CASSQGLAGGGQETQYF.

The genes are TRBV2 and TRBJ2-7; TRBD2 is a possible D gene (5 bases). Trimming took 7 bases from V and 2 from J, leaving 15 bases between them. The CDR3 has 14 residues. Germline assignment: CDR1 SNHLY and CDR2 FYNNEI. CDR3: CASIRRVSPYEQYF. CDR3 bases: TGTGCCAGCATAAGGCGGGTTTCCCCCTACGAGCAGTACTTC.

The chain carries TRBV2 and TRBJ1-1; D might be TRBD1 (5 bases). The germline V gene has CDR1 SNHLY and CDR2 FYNNEI. The length of the CDR3 is 15 residues. V gave up 2 bases and J gave up 4 bases, with 14 bases separating them. The DNA of the CDR3 is TGTGCCAGCAGTGAAAAGAGGCTCCAGGGCACTGAAGCTTTCTTT. Protein: CASSEKRLQGTEAFF.

As for this clone: Germline is not matched at one junction end, which may reflect a read error. This chain uses TRBV7-9 with TRBJ1-2; D is unclear. In germline, CDR1 is SEHNR, CDR2 FQNEAQ (reference sequence). The CDR3 is made up of 13 amino acids. The CDR3 is CASSASTPDGYTF. CDR3 DNA sequence: TGTGCCAGCAGCGCAAGTACACCTGATGGGTACACCTTC.

This clone has only one observation. The chain couples TRBV29-1 to TRBJ1-6, with 7 bases fitting TRBD1. V gave up 8 bases and J gave up 10 bases; unmatched junction bases: 17. CDR3 size: 15 residues. CDR1 is SQVTM, CDR2 ANQGSEA, per germline. CDR3 DNA sequence: TGCAGCTACCTTAATTTAACGGGACAGACGTCACCCCTCCACTTT. Its protein is CSYLNLTGQTSPLHF.

The rearrangement links TRBV19 to TRBJ1-5; 7 positions match TRBD1. CDR1 is LNHDA, CDR2 SQIVND, per germline (reference sequence). J was trimmed by 5 bases and V by 3 bases; bases with no gene match: 4. The CDR3 is made up of 14 amino acids. CDR3 residues: CASSMSQGDQPQHF. As DNA, the CDR3 is TGTGCCAGTAGTATGTCTCAGGGGGATCAGCCCCAGCATTTT.

The chain couples TRBV29-1 to TRBJ1-2; the D is unclear. Trimming took off 8 bases at V and 0 bases at J, with 7 bases between the two ends. The CDR3 is made up of 11 amino acids. Germline V CDR1 and CDR2: SQVTM, ANQGSEA. For the CDR3, the DNA is TGCAGCTCTGACACTAACTATGGCTACACCTTC. It codes for CSSDTNYGYTF.

Comments on this clone: Other DNA sequences from this sample encode an identical CDR3 as well. CDR3 nucleotide sequence: TGCGCCAGCAGCTTATCAGGGGACTCTGGAAACACCATATATTTT. It is translated as CASSLSGDSGNTIYF. J is TRBJ1-3 and V is TRBV5-1, with D maybe TRBD1 (6 bases). Germline loops: CDR1 SGHRS, CDR2 YFSETQ. Trimming took off 2 bases at V and 0 bases at J, with 9 bases between the two ends. This CDR3 region has 15 residues.

Remarks on this clone: The same CDR3 also results from other DNA sequences found in this sample. The V call is TRBV5-6, the J call TRBJ2-7, with D hard to call. From germline, CDR1 is SGHDT and CDR2 YYEEEE. Trimming removed 0 bases from V and 7 bases from J, with 8 bases in between. The CDR3 contains 12 residues. The DNA of the CDR3 is TGTGCCAGCAGCTTGGGAACCGGGGAGCAGTACTTC. It codes for CASSLGTGEQYF.

The rearrangement links TRBV6-5 to TRBJ2-7, with 7 bases matching TRBD2. This CDR3 has 16 amino acids. The V and J ends lost 0 bases and 0 bases, in that order; junction bases with no gene match: 5. Germline CDR1 MNHEY, CDR2 SVGAGI. DNA for the CDR3: TGTGCCAGCAGTTACTCCCTACCGGGAGGCTCCTACGAGCAGTACTTC. It translates to CASSYSLPGGSYEQYF.

This clone was seen a single time. The chain uses TRBV7-9 and TRBJ2-7, with D possibly being TRBD2 (6 bases). Germline loops: CDR1 SEHNR, CDR2 FQNEAQ (reference sequence). Deletions cut 3 bases from V and 5 bases from J, with 8 bases between. The CDR3 has 12 residues. This CDR3 is CASSFPSDEQYF. As DNA, the CDR3 is TGTGCCAGCAGCTTCCCTAGCGACGAGCAGTACTTC.

This chain links TRBV3-1 (or the pseudogene TRBV3-2) with TRBJ2-3; D unclear. CDR1 is LGHDT, CDR2 YNNKEL, per germline (reference sequence). This CDR3 is 12 amino acids long. The V gene lost 1 base and the J gene lost 4 bases, with 3 bases spanning the gap. CDR3 protein: CASSQVSDTQYF. The CDR3, as DNA: TGTGCCAGCAGCCAAGTGTCAGATACGCAGTATTTT.

The chain employs TRBV11-2 and TRBJ1-6; no firm D call. The CDR3 covers 16 residues. CDR1 SGHAT and CDR2 FQNNGV come from the germline V gene. The germline V and J ends were trimmed by 3 bases and 6 bases, with 15 bases remaining between them. The CDR3 DNA reads TGTGCCAGCAGCTTTCTCGTCGGAGGATCTAATTCACCCCTCCACTTT. It codes for CASSFLVGGSNSPLHF.

The chain couples TRBV11-2 to TRBJ2-7, with TRBD2 identical over 9 bases. The CDR3 consists of 15 residues. CDR1 and CDR2 (germline): SGHAT, FQNNGV. V shed 0 bases and J 1 base; nucleotides not matched to a gene: 1. CDR3 bases: TGTGCCAGCAGCTTAGAGCGGGGGGGTTCCTACGAGCAGTACTTC. This codes for CASSLERGGSYEQYF. The full variable domain, completed using reference TRBV11-2 and TRBJ2-7, is EAGVAQSPRYKIIEKRQSVAFWCNPISGHATLYWYQQILGQGPKLLIQFQNNGVVDDSQLPKDRFSAERLKGVDSTLKIQPAKLEDSAVYLCASSLERGGSYEQYFGPGTRLTVT.